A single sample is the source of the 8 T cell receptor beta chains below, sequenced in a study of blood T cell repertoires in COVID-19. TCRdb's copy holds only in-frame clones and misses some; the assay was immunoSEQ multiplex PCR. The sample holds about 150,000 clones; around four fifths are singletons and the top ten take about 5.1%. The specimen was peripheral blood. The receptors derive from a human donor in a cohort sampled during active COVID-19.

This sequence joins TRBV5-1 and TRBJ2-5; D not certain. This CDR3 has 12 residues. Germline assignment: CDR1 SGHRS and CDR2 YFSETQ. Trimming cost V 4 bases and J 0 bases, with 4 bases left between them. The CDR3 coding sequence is TGCGCCAGCAGCCCCAACCAAGAGACCCAGTACTTC. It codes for CASSPNQETQYF. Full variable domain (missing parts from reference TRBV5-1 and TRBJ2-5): KAGVTQTPRYLIKTRGQQVTLSCSPISGHRSVSWYQQTPGQGLQFLFEYFSETQRNKGNFPGRFSGRQFSNSRSEMNVSTLELGDSALYLCASSPNQETQYFGPGTRLLVL.

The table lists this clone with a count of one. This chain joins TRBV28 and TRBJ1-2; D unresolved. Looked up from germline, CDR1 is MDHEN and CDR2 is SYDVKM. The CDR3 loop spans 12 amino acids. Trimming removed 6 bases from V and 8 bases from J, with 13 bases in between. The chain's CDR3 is CASREARGGYTF. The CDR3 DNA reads TGTGCCAGCAGAGAGGCCCGAGGAGGCTACACCTTC.

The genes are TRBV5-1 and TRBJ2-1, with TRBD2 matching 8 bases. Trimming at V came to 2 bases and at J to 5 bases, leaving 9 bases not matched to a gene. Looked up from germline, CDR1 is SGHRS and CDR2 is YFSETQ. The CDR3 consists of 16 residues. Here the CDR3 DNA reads TGCGCCAGCAGCTTTAGTCCAGGACTAGCAAACAATGAGCAGTTCTTC. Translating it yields CASSFSPGLANNEQFF.

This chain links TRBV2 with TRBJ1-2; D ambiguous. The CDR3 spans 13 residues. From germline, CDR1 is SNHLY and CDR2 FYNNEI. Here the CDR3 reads CARSAGLNYGYTF. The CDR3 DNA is TGTGCTAGAAGCGCGGGCTTAAACTATGGCTACACCTTC.

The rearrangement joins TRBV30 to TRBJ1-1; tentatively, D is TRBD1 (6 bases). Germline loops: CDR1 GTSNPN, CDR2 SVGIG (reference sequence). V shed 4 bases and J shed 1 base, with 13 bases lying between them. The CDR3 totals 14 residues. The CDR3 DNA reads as TGTGCCTGGAACGCCGGGGGGCAGAACACTGAAGCTTTCTTT. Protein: CAWNAGGQNTEAFF.

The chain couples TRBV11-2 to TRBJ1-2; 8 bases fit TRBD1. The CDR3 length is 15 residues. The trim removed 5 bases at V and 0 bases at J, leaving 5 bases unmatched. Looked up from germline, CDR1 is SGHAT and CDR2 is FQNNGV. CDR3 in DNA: TGTGCCAGCAGCGTACAGGGGGAAGCTAACTATGGCTACACCTTC. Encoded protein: CASSVQGEANYGYTF.

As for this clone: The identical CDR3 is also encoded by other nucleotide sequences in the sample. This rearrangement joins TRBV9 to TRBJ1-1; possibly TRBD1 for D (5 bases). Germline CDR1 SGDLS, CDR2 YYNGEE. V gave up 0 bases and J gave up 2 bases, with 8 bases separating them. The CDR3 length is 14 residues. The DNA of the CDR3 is TGTGCCAGCAGCGTAGGGCAGGGCAACACTGAAGCTTTCTTT. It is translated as CASSVGQGNTEAFF.

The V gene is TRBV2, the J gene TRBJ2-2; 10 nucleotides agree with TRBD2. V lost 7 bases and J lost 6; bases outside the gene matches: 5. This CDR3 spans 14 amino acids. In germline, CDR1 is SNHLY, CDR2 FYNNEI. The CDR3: CASTLAGAAGELFF. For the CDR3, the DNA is TGTGCCAGCACCCTAGCGGGAGCAGCCGGGGAGCTGTTTTTT.